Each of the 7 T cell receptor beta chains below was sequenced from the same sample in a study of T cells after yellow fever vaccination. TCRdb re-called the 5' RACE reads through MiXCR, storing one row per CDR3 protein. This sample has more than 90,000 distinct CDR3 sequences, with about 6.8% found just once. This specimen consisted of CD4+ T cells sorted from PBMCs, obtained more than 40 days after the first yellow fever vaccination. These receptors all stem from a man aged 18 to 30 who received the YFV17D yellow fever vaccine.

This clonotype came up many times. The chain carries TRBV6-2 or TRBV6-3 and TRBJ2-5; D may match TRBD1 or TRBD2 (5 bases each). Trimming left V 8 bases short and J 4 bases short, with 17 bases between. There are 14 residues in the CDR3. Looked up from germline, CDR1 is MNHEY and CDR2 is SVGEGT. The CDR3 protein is CASSPGTAGETQYF. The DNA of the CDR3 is TGTGCCAGCTCACCGGGGACGGCAGGAGAGACCCAGTACTTC.

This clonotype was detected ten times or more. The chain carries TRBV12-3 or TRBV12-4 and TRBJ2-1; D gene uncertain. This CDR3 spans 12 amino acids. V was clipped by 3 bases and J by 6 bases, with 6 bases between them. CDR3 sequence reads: CASSFTGNEQFF. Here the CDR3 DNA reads TGTGCCAGCAGTTTCACTGGCAATGAGCAGTTCTTC.

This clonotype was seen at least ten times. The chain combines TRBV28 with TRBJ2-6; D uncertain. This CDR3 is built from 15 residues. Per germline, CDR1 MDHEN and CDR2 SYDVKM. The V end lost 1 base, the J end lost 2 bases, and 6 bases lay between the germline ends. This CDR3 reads CASSLSGTGANVLTF. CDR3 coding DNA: TGTGCCAGCAGTTTATCGGGCACTGGGGCCAACGTCCTGACTTTC.

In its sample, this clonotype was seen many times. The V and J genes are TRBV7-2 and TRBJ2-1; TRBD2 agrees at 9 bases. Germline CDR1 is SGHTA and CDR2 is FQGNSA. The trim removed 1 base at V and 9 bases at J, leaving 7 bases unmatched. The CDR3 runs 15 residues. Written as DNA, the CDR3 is TGTGCCAGCAGCTTAGGAGCCGGGACTAGCAGTGAGCAGTTCTTC. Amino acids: CASSLGAGTSSEQFF. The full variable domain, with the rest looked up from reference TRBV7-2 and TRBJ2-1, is GAGVSQSPSNKVTEKGKDVELRCDPISGHTALYWYRQSLGQGLEFLIYFQGNSAPDKSGLPSDRFSAERTGGSVSTLTIQRTQQEDSAVYLCASSLGAGTSSEQFFGPGTRLTVL.

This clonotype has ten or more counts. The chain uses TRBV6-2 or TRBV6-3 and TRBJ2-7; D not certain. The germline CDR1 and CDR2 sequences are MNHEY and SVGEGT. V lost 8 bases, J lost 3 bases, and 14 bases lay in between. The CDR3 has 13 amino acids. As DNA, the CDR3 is TGTGCCAGCCGAGACGGAGTTCTCTACGAGCAGTACGTC. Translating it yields CASRDGVLYEQYV.

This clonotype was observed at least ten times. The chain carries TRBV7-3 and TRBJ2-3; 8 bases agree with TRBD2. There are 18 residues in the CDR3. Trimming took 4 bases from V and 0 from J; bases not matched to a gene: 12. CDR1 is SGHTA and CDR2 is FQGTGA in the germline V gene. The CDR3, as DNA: TGTGCCAGCAGCTCAACCGGGACTAGGCCCCGAAGCACAGATACGCAGTATTTT. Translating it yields CASSSTGTRPRSTDTQYF.

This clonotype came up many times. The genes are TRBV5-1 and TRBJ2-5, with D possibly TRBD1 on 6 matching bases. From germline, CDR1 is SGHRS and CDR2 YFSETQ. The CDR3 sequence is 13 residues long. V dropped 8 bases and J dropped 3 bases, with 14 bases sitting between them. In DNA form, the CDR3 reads TGCGCCAGTTGGTTTGCAGGGGAAGAGACCCAGTACTTC. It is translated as CASWFAGEETQYF.